Below are 8 T cell receptor beta chains sequenced from a single sample in a study of T cell changes during pregnancy in multiple sclerosis. Produced via immunoSEQ multiplex PCR; TCRdb's table is partial and in-frame only. The sample lists 45,000 to 55,000 clones; approximately 92% were seen once. The material sequenced was CD4+ T cells from peripheral blood mononuclear cells, taken after pregnancy. Receptors were obtained from a female donor with multiple sclerosis, enrolled in a pregnancy study.

V usage is TRBV2 and J usage is TRBJ2-1, with a possible D match to TRBD2 (5 bases). Germline values: CDR1 SNHLY, CDR2 FYNNEI. Trimming took 6 bases from V and 6 from J, leaving 15 bases between them. The CDR3 has 14 residues. DNA for the CDR3: TGTGCCAGCAGCCGCCAGGCTAGCAGCAATGAGCAGTTCTTC. Its protein product is CASSRQASSNEQFF.

This clone was counted once. This rearrangement joins TRBV7-2 to TRBJ1-2; 9 bases match TRBD1. Germline CDR1 is SGHTA and CDR2 is FQGNSA. The CDR3 spans 15 residues. Trimming took 1 base from V and 1 from J; bases not matched to a gene: 1. CDR3 residues: CASSLEGQGNYGYTF. The CDR3 coding sequence is TGTGCCAGCAGCTTAGAGGGACAGGGTAACTATGGCTACACCTTC. The variable domain in full, completed from reference TRBV7-2 and TRBJ1-2, reads GAGVSQSPSNKVTEKGKDVELRCDPISGHTALYWYRQSLGQGLEFLIYFQGNSAPDKSGLPSDRFSAERTGGSVSTLTIQRTQQEDSAVYLCASSLEGQGNYGYTFGSGTRLTVV.

The V gene is TRBV9, the J gene TRBJ2-1; 9 nucleotides match TRBD2. Germline V gene sequence: CDR1 SGDLS, CDR2 YYNGEE. The J segment lost 7 bases and the V segment lost 4 bases, leaving 9 bases of the junction unmatched. This CDR3 region has 15 residues. Here the CDR3 DNA reads TGTGCCAGCAGCTCAATAGCGGGAGAGGTAAATGAGCAGTTCTTC. Protein sequence: CASSSIAGEVNEQFF.

The J gene is TRBJ1-4, the V gene TRBV7-2, with 8 bases lining up with TRBD1. The CDR3 consists of 14 residues. Germline CDR1 and CDR2: SGHTA and FQGNSA. The trim removed 6 bases at V and 6 bases at J, leaving 6 bases unmatched. This chain's CDR3 is CASRSPGQDEKLFF. CDR3 nucleotides: TGTGCCAGCAGATCACCGGGACAGGATGAAAAACTGTTTTTT.

The rearrangement joins TRBV11-2 to TRBJ1-3; D gene unclear. Trimming shortened V by 1 base and J by 0 bases, and 10 bases separated the two germline ends. The CDR3 is made up of 16 amino acids. Germline lookup yields CDR1 SGHAT and CDR2 FQNNGV. CDR3 amino acids: CASSLGSGSSGNTIYF. CDR3 DNA: TGTGCCAGCAGCTTAGGGTCGGGGAGCTCTGGAAACACCATATATTTT.

The CDR3 loop reads CAARPTGATPPDEQYF. The CDR3 nucleotides read TGTGCCGCCCGCCCTACAGGGGCAACCCCTCCCGACGAGCAGTACTTC. The chain joins TRBV10-3 to TRBJ2-7; 7 bases map to TRBD1. Germline assignment: CDR1 ENHRY and CDR2 SYGVKD. The CDR3 extends over 16 amino acids. The J segment lost 5 bases and the V segment lost 11 bases, leaving 21 bases of the junction unmatched.

CDR3 protein: CASSEHRVDNGYTF. The CDR3 DNA reads as TGTGCCAGCAGTGAACACAGGGTGGATAATGGCTACACCTTC. The V gene is TRBV25-1, the J gene TRBJ1-2; the D gene is possibly TRBD1 (6 bases). The V end lost 2 bases, the J end lost 6 bases, and 13 bases lay between the germline ends. CDR1 and CDR2 from the germline V gene are MGHDK and SYGVNS. CDR3 size: 14 residues.

V gene TRBV19 combines with J gene TRBJ2-2; D remains ambiguous. The germline V gene encodes CDR1 LNHDA and CDR2 SQIVND (reference sequence). There are 15 residues in the CDR3. V was trimmed by 3 bases and J by 0 bases, leaving 8 bases between them. The CDR3 nucleotides read TGTGCCAGTAGTATCTGGGCAGCGAACACCGGGGAGCTGTTTTTT. Its translation: CASSIWAANTGELFF.